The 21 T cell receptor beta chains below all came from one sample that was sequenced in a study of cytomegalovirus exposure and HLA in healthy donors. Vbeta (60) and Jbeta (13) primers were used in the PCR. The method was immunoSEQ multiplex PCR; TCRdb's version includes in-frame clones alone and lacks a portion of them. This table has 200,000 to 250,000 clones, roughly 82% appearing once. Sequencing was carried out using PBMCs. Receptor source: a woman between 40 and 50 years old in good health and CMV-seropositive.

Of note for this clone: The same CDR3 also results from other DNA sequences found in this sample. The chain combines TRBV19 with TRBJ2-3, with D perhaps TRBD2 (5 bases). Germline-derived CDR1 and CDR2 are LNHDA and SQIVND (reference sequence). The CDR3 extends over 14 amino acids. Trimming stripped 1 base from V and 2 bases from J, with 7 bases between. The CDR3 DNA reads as TGTGCCAGTAGTATAGGCGGGTACACAGATACGCAGTATTTT. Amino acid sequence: CASSIGGYTDTQYF.

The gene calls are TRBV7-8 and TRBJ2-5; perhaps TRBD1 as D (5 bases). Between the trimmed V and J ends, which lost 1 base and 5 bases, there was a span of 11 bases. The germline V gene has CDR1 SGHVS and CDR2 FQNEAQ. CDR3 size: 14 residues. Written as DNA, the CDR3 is TGTGCCAGCAGCTTAGACACAGGTTGGGAGACCCAGTACTTC. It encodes CASSLDTGWETQYF.

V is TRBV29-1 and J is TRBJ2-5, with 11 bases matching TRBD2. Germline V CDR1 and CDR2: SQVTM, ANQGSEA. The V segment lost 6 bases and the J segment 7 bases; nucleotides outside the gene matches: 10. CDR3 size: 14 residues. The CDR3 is CSVVSGRGPWTQYF. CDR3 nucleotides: TGCAGCGTCGTTAGCGGGAGGGGGCCTTGGACCCAGTACTTC.

CDR3 residues: CAIRGQGVNQPQHF. CDR3 nucleotide sequence: TGTGCCATCAGGGGACAGGGTGTCAATCAGCCCCAGCATTTT. The chain employs TRBV10-3 and TRBJ1-5, with 9 bases aligning to TRBD1. CDR1 is ENHRY and CDR2 is SYGVKD in the germline V gene. With 6 bases clipped from V and 3 bases from J, the junction kept 3 bases outside the gene matches. The CDR3 spans 14 residues.

CDR3 residues: CASSPVSGGQGQPQHF. CDR3 coding DNA: TGTGCCAGCTCACCCGTGAGCGGGGGGCAAGGACAGCCCCAGCATTTT. The genes are TRBV18 and TRBJ1-5; possible D gene TRBD1, 6 bases. Trimming stripped 3 bases from V and 7 bases from J, with 19 bases between. CDR3 size: 16 residues. In germline, CDR1 is KGHSH, CDR2 LQKENI.

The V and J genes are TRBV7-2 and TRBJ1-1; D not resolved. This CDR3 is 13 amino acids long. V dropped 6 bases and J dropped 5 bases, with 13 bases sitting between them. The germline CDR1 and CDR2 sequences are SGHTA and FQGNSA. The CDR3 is CASRGGGRTEAFF. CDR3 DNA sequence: TGTGCCAGCAGGGGCGGAGGAAGGACTGAAGCTTTCTTT.

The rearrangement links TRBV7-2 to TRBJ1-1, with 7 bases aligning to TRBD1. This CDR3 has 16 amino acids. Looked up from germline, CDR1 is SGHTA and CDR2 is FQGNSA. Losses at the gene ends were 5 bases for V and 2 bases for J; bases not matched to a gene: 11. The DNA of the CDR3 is TGTGCCAGCAGCCAATTTCTAAGGACAGGAAACACTGAAGCTTTCTTT. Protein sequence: CASSQFLRTGNTEAFF.

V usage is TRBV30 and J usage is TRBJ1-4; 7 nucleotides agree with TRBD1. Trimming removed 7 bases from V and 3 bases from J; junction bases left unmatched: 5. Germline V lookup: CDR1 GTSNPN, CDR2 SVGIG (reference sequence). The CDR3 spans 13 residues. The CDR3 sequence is CASTDRSNEKLFF. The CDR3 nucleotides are TGTGCCTCTACGGACAGGTCTAATGAAAAACTGTTTTTT.

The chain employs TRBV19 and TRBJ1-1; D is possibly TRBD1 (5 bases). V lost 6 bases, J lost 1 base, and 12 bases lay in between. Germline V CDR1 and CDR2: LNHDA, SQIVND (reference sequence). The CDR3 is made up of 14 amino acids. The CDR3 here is CASRPQEPNTEAFF. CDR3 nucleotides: TGTGCCAGTAGACCACAGGAGCCGAACACTGAAGCTTTCTTT.

CDR3 residues: CASSSGTSGGLYEQYF. CDR3 DNA: TGCGCCAGCAGCTCCGGGACTAGCGGGGGCTTGTACGAGCAGTACTTC. The rearrangement uses TRBV5-1 and TRBJ2-7; 14 bases align to TRBD2. This CDR3 contains 16 residues. After removal of 3 bases from V and 4 bases from J, the junction contained 6 bases not matched to a gene. Germline-derived CDR1 and CDR2 are SGHRS and YFSETQ.

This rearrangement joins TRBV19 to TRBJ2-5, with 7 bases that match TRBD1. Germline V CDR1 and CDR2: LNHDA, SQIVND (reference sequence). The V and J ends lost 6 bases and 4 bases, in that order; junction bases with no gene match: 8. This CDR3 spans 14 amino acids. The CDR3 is CASRTTGAGETQYF. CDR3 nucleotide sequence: TGTGCCAGTAGGACTACAGGGGCCGGAGAGACCCAGTACTTC.

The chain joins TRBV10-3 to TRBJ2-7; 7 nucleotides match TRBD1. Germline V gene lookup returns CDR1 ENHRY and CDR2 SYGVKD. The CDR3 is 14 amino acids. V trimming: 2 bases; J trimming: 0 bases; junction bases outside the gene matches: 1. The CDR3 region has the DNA TGTGCCATCAGTGAGGGGACAGTCTCCTACGAGCAGTACTTC. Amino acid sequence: CAISEGTVSYEQYF.

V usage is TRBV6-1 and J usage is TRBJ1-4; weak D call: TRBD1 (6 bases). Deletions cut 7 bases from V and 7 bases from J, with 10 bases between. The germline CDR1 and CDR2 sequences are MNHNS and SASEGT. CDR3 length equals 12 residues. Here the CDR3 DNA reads TGTGCCAGCAAAACAGGGAGTGAAAAACTGTTTTTT. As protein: CASKTGSEKLFF.

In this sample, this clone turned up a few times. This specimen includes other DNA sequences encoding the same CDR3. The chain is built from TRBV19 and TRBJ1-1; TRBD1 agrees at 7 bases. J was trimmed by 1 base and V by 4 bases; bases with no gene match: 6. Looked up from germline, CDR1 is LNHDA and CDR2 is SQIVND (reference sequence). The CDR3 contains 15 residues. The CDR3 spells CASSRQGRTNTEAFF. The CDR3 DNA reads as TGTGCCAGTAGTAGACAGGGACGGACGAACACTGAAGCTTTCTTT.

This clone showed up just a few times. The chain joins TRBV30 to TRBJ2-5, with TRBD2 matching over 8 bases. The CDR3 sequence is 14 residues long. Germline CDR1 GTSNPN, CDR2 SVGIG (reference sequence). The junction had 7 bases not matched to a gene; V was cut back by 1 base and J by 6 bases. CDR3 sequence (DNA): TGTGCCTGGAGTGATGGCCGGGAGGGAAAGACCCAGTACTTC. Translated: CAWSDGREGKTQYF.

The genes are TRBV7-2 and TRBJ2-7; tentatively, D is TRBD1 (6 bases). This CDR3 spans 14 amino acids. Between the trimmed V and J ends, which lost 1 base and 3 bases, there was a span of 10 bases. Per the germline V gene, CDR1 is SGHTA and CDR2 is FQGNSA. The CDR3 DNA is TGTGCCAGCAGCTTAGAGAGACAGGTCTACGAGCAGTACTTC. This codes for CASSLERQVYEQYF.

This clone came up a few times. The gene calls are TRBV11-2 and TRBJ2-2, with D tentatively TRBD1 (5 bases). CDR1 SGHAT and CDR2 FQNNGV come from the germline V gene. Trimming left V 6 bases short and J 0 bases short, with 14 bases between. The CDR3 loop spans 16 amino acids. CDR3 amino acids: CASRFRQSANTGELFF. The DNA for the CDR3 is TGTGCCAGCAGATTTCGACAGAGCGCGAACACCGGGGAGCTGTTTTTT.

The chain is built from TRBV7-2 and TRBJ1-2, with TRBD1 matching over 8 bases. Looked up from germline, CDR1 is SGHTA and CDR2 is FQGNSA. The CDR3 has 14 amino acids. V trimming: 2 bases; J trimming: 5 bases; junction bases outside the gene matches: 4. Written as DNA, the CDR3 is TGTGCCAGCAGCTTAAGTCAGGGGGCTTATGGCTACACCTTC. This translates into CASSLSQGAYGYTF.

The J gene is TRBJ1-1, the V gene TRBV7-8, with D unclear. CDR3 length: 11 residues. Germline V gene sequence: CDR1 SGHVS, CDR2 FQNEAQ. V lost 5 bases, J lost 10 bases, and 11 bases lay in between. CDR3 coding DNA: TGTGCCAGCAGCGACGGTGGCGGAGCTTTCTTT. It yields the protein CASSDGGGAFF.

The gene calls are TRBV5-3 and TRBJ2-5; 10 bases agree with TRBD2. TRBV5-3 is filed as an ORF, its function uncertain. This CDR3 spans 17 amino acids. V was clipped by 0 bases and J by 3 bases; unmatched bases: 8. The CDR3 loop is CARSLVASGGLEETQYF. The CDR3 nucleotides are TGTGCCAGAAGCTTGGTGGCTAGCGGGGGACTAGAAGAGACCCAGTACTTC.

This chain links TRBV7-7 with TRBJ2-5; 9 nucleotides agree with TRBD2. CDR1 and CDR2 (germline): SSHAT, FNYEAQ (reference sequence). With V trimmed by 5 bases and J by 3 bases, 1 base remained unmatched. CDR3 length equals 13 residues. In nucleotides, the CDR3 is TGTGCCAGCAGCCCTAGCGGGAAAGAGACCCAGTACTTC. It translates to CASSPSGKETQYF.